The sequence of this TCR beta chain was determined in a study of technical replicates of blood from several donors. Trimming left V 0 bases short and J 3 bases short, with 10 bases between. The CDR3 covers 14 residues. Germline lookup yields CDR1 SGHRS and CDR2 YFSETQ. Method: immunoSEQ multiplex PCR; TCRdb's copy keeps in-frame clones and lacks some. The table records about 53,000 clones, around 83% of them present only once. This chain connects TRBV5-1 to TRBJ2-7; D is perhaps TRBD1 (7 bases). The source of this sequence is a human donor in good health. Some clones in this sample may be carry-over from other donors' samples. The sequencing input was PBMCs. Here the CDR3 reads CASSLGQGGYEQYF. DNA for the CDR3: TGCGCCAGCAGCTTGGGGCAGGGGGGCTACGAGCAGTACTTC.